The source of this T cell receptor beta chain is a study of sequential checkpoint blockade in melanoma. Study-wide background: Randomization was 1:1 between first-line nivolumab→ipilimumab and ipilimumab→nivolumab. After nivolumab or ipilimumab alone, roughly 20 patients had week-13 rebiopsies. TCRβ was sequenced from DNA of approximately 91 pretreatment tumors. Study-wide points: In arm A, pretreatment tumor clonality was associated with response.

The table came from immunoSEQ multiplex PCR; TCRdb's copy has only in-frame clones and leaves some out. This sample carries roughly 20,000 clones, roughly 27% of them seen once, and the ten largest clones take more than 6.5%. Germline V gives CDR1 KGHSH, CDR2 LQKENI. The V end was cut by 2 bases, the J end by 3 bases, with 11 bases between. CDR3 length equals 14 residues. Sample treatment: randomized to nivolumab then ipilimumab (arm A) or the reverse (arm B). To note about this clone: Its specificity is unknown.

The TCR originated in a human donor with melanoma. The specimen was tumor tissue (inferred from file names), collected from a patient given nivolumab and ipilimumab in sequence. J is TRBJ2-7 and V is TRBV18; D may be TRBD1 (5 bases). The CDR3: CASSPGLQDYEQYF. The CDR3 DNA is TGTGCCAGCTCACCAGGGCTACAGGACTACGAGCAGTACTTC. Drawing the rest from reference TRBV18 and TRBJ2-7, the complete variable domain is NAGVMQNPRHLVRRRGQEARLRCSPMKGHSHVYWYRQLPEEGLKFMVYLQKENIIDESGMPKERFSAEFPKEGPSILRIQQVVRGDSAAYFCASSPGLQDYEQYFGPGTRLTVT.